Listed below are T cell receptor beta chains from one sample, sequenced in a study of shared clonotypes between healthy human individuals. Profiled with immunoSEQ multiplex PCR; TCRdb holds only in-frame clones, not every one. The sample lists over a million clones, about 98.5% occurring once. The sequencing sample was made of naive CD4+ T cells sorted from blood. These receptor sequences come from a man aged 30 to 45 in good health. Both conserved end residues are part of each CDR3.

>TRBJ2-1|TRBV11-1
CASSLGGSSNNEQFF
>TRBJ2-5|TRBV5-1
CASSSNPNTRAEETQYF
>TRBJ2-7|TRBV30
CAIRQGGYEQYF
>TRBJ2-2|TRBV4-1
CASSQAGELFF
>TRBJ1-1|TRBV6-5
CASTQGRNTEAFF
>TRBJ2-7|TRBV9
CASSVGVGSSYEQYF
>TRBJ2-7|TRBV5-1
CASSLLQGANEQYF
>TRBJ1-5|TRBV30
CAWSVRRGNQPQHF
>TRBJ1-4|TRBV25-1
CASSGYRGTNEKLFF
>TRBJ2-3|TRBV29-1
CSGTGGTDTQYF
>TRBJ2-6|TRBV10-1
CASSVAQSRANVLTF
>TRBJ2-1|TRBV7-3
CASRRVSDDEQFF
>TRBJ2-5|TRBV25-1
CASSEYLKTQYF
>TRBJ1-1|TRBV7-9
CASRSIRGRITEAFF
>TRBJ2-7|TRBV5-1
CASSHGQGEEQYF
>TRBJ2-3|TRBV6-5
CASSYRQGTDTQYF
>TRBJ1-1|TRBV18
CASSPTLYRRSEAFF
>TRBJ2-1|TRBV5-1
CASSLGQASGEFF
>TRBJ1-4|TRBV30
CSLQPNAKLFF
>TRBJ2-5|TRBV5-1
CASSSGQKETQYF
>TRBJ1-5|TRBV7-2
CASSLLGQQPQHF
>TRBJ2-1|TRBV4-1
CASSQDGLAGANSYNEQFF
>TRBJ2-7|TRBV10-1
CASSRQENYEQYF
>TRBJ2-5|TRBV9
CASSFRDQETQYF
>TRBJ2-5|TRBV9
CASSVDGQRGANQETQYF
>TRBJ1-4|TRBV2
CASSRDKFQKLFF
>TRBJ2-5|TRBV2
CASSQRLAGTGETQYF
>TRBJ2-2|TRBV6-5
CASNQGNTGELFF
>TRBJ1-2|TRBV15
CATSRDILTGLKGNGYTF
>TRBJ2-3|TRBV5-4
CASSLALREVVDTQYF
>TRBJ2-1|TRBV20-1
CSAGGHGEQFF
>TRBJ2-3|TRBV6-1
CASSDGPTDTQYF
>TRBJ2-1|TRBV6-5
CASSYRGNNEQFF
>TRBJ2-3|TRBV5-1
CASSSATSGSINTQYF
>TRBJ2-3|TRBV4-1
CASSQLMTGRIGDTQYF
>TRBJ2-7|TRBV27
CASSFLLGDRVTYEQYF
>TRBJ1-5|TRBV7-9
CASSKGNQPQHF
>TRBJ2-7|TRBV27
CASRPGTISYEQYF
>TRBJ2-1|TRBV18
CASSPLAGGKNEQFF
>TRBJ1-5|TRBV7-2
CASSLRGGSNQPQHF
>TRBJ2-7|TRBV5-1
CASSEDRAHEQYF
>TRBJ2-7|TRBV28
CASSFGQGYEQYF
>TRBJ2-7|TRBV27
CASSLRDVTSDEQYF
>TRBJ1-2|TRBV5-1
CASSLGGFGQAYGYTF
>TRBJ2-1|TRBV10-3
CAISESERARDNEQFF
>TRBJ2-5|TRBV6-5
CASSYSRGEGETQYF